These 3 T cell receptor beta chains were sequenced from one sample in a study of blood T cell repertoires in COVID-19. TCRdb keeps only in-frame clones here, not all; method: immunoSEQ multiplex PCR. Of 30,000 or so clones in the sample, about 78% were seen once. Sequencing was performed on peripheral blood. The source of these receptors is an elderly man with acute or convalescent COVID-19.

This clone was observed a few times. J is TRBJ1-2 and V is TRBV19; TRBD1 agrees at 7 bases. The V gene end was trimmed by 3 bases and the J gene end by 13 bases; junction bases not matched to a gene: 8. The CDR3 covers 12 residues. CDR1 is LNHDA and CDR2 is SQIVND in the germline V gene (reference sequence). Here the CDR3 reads CASSIPKGAGTF. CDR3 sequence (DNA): TGTGCCAGTAGTATCCCGAAGGGGGCAGGCACCTTC.

Here the CDR3 reads CASSVPTGSYGYTF. CDR3 in DNA: TGTGCCAGCAGTGTTCCGACAGGGAGCTATGGCTACACCTTC. This rearrangement joins TRBV2 to TRBJ1-2; TRBD1 aligns across 7 bases. This CDR3 comprises 14 residues. The germline V gene has CDR1 SNHLY and CDR2 FYNNEI. The V gene end was trimmed by 4 bases and the J gene end by 4 bases; junction bases not matched to a gene: 6.

The DNA of the CDR3 is TGTGCCATCAGTGAGTCAAGTACGCAGGAAGCTTTCTTT. Protein sequence: CAISESSTQEAFF. This chain uses TRBV10-3 with TRBJ1-1; D not resolved. The CDR3 has 13 residues. With 0 bases removed from V and 8 bases from J, the gap between germline ends came to 10 bases. Looked up from germline, CDR1 is ENHRY and CDR2 is SYGVKD.